This entry features one T cell receptor beta chain sequence. Its target is unknown. V lost 4 bases and J 1 base, leaving 11 bases between the germline ends. Germline CDR1 reads LNHDA; CDR2 reads SQIVND (reference sequence). The length of the CDR3 is 14 residues. The entry originates in a study of OX40 agonist ivuxolimab in advanced cancers. Overall study: Ivuxolimab, an antibody acting as an agonist of OX40 (CD134), was used to treat patients. Participants, 65% to 85% male, averaged around 60 years of age, ranging from about 20 to 80.

Measured with immunoSEQ multiplex PCR; TCRdb has only the in-frame clones, and not every one. In the table there are 90,000 to 150,000 clones, around 89% of which are singletons. General study points: At 0.1 to 3.0 mg/kg, clonal expansion of CD4+ and CD8+ blood T cells had occurred by week 6.

The specimen was CD4+ or CD8+ T cells sorted from blood, collected in a trial of the OX40 agonist ivuxolimab. The sequence was collected from an adult with an advanced solid tumor such as melanoma, head and neck, liver or kidney cancer. The chain uses TRBV19 and TRBJ2-7; D ambiguous. The CDR3 bases are TGTGCCAGTAGTACCAGGCTTGGATCCTACGAGCAGTACTTC. Its translation is CASSTRLGSYEQYF.